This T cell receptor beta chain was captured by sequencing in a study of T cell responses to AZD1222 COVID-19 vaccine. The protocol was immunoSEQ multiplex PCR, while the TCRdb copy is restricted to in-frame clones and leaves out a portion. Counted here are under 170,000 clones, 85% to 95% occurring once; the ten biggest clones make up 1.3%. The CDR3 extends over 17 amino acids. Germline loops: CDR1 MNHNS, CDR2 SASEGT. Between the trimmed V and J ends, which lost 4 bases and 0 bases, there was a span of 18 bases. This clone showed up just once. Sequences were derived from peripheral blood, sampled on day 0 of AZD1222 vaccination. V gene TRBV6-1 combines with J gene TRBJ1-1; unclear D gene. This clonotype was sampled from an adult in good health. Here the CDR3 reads CASSVGSTLIMNTEAFF. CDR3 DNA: TGTGCCAGCAGTGTGGGGAGTACTCTCATTATGAACACTGAAGCTTTCTTT.